This entry lists 16 T cell receptor beta chains sequenced from one sample in a study of cytomegalovirus exposure and HLA in healthy donors. The protocol was immunoSEQ multiplex PCR, while the TCRdb copy is restricted to in-frame clones and leaves out a portion. Of some 59,000 clones listed, about 91% are singletons. The source material was PBMCs. The receptors derive from a woman aged 18-29 years in good health and CMV-seronegative.

This clone was seen once. The rearrangement uses TRBV19 and TRBJ1-3, with D uncertain. Trimming took 4 bases from V and 0 from J, leaving 10 bases between them. Per the germline V gene, CDR1 is LNHDA and CDR2 is SQIVND (reference sequence). This CDR3 is 15 amino acids long. The CDR3 sequence is CASSTFLGSGNTIYF. The CDR3 DNA follows: TGTGCCAGTAGTACGTTCCTCGGCTCTGGAAACACCATATATTTT.

The rearrangement links TRBV29-1 to TRBJ2-5, with 9 bases identical to TRBD1. CDR1 and CDR2 (germline): SQVTM, ANQGSEA. CDR3 length equals 15 residues. The ends lost 5 bases at V and 4 bases at J; junction bases unmatched: 11. In DNA, the CDR3 is TGCAGCGTTTTGTCCCGAACAGGGGGCGGAGAGACCCAGTACTTC. Translating gives CSVLSRTGGGETQYF.

The gene calls are TRBV2 and TRBJ1-6; a weak D match, TRBD1 (6 bases). The CDR3 runs 14 residues. V was pared by 7 bases and J by 7 bases, with 14 bases between. The germline V gene has CDR1 SNHLY and CDR2 FYNNEI. DNA of the CDR3: TGTGCCAGCAAGACGGACAGAGGGAATTCACCCCTCCACTTT. Translation gives CASKTDRGNSPLHF.

The chain couples TRBV30 to TRBJ1-3; the match to TRBD1 covers 11 bases. Germline V gene data show CDR1 as GTSNPN and CDR2 as SVGIG (reference sequence). The CDR3 loop spans 15 amino acids. V trimming: 2 bases; J trimming: 4 bases; junction bases outside the gene matches: 4. The CDR3 coding sequence is TGTGCCTGGAGTCCCGGACAGGGGGCAGGAAACACCATATATTTT. Amino acid sequence: CAWSPGQGAGNTIYF.

The chain combines TRBV18 with TRBJ1-5; 7 nucleotides match TRBD1. Germline assignment: CDR1 KGHSH and CDR2 LQKENI. The CDR3 sequence is 16 residues long. With 3 bases clipped from V and 4 bases from J, the junction kept 9 bases outside the gene matches. The CDR3 nucleotides are TGTGCCAGCTCACCCTTCGGACAGGCGCCTAATCAGCCCCAGCATTTT. Translating gives CASSPFGQAPNQPQHF.

This clone has just one count. This chain joins TRBV6-5 and TRBJ1-2; D might be TRBD1 (5 bases). V lost 6 bases and J 0 bases, leaving 14 bases between the germline ends. The CDR3 loop spans 15 amino acids. Germline V gives CDR1 MNHEY, CDR2 SVGAGI. This chain's CDR3 is CASSQNGHPNYGYTF. The DNA for the CDR3 is TGTGCCAGCAGCCAAAACGGACACCCTAACTATGGCTACACCTTC.

The chain is built from TRBV5-6 and TRBJ1-1; 7 positions agree with TRBD1. J lost 2 bases, V lost 4 bases, and 5 bases had no gene match. Looked up from germline, CDR1 is SGHDT and CDR2 is YYEEEE. The CDR3 spans 14 residues. The CDR3 nucleotides are TGTGCCAGCAGCCGGGGACAGATTAACACTGAAGCTTTCTTT. Amino acids: CASSRGQINTEAFF.

The chain combines TRBV14 with TRBJ2-3, with D unclear. V lost 1 base and J lost 0, with 8 bases in between. CDR1 is SGHDN and CDR2 is FVKESK in the germline V gene. The CDR3 length is 15 residues. CDR3 loop: CASSQAVSSTDTQYF. The CDR3 DNA reads TGTGCCAGCAGCCAAGCCGTTTCTAGCACAGATACGCAGTATTTT. The whole variable domain, remainder taken from reference TRBV14 and TRBJ2-3, is EAGVTQFPSHSVIEKGQTVTLRCDPISGHDNLYWYRRVMGKEIKFLLHFVKESKQDESGMPNNRFLAERTGGTYSTLKVQPAELEDSGVYFCASSQAVSSTDTQYFGPGTRLTVL.

V and J are TRBV10-3 and TRBJ1-3; TRBD1 aligns across 8 bases. CDR1 and CDR2 (germline): ENHRY, SYGVKD. Losses at the gene ends were 5 bases for V and 0 bases for J; bases not matched to a gene: 9. The CDR3 totals 17 residues. The CDR3 bases are TGTGCCATCAGTCTGACCTACAGGGGGAGCTCTGGAAACACCATATATTTT. Translation gives CAISLTYRGSSGNTIYF.

The chain links TRBV7-3 to TRBJ2-6; TRBD1 matches at 7 bases. Germline CDR1 reads SGHTA; CDR2 reads FQGTGA. With V trimmed by 5 bases and J by 0 bases, 4 bases remained unmatched. The CDR3 is 16 residues long. The DNA of the CDR3 is TGTGCCAGCAGCCCACAGGGGCCCTCTGGGGCCAACGTCCTGACTTTC. It specifies CASSPQGPSGANVLTF.

V and J are TRBV28 and TRBJ1-1, with D perhaps matching TRBD1 (6 bases). V was cut by 5 bases and J by 1 base, with 11 bases left in between. This CDR3 contains 14 residues. Germline lookup yields CDR1 MDHEN and CDR2 SYDVKM. The CDR3 nucleotides read TGTGCCAGCAGTCCCCTGACAGGGAACACTGAAGCTTTCTTT. Its translation: CASSPLTGNTEAFF. Looking up the rest from reference TRBV28 and TRBJ1-1 gives the full variable domain: DVKVTQSSRYLVKRTGEKVFLECVQDMDHENMFWYRQDPGLGLRLIYFSYDVKMKEKGDIPEGYSVSREKKERFSLILESASTNQTSMYLCASSPLTGNTEAFFGQGTRLTVV.

This sequence joins TRBV29-1 and TRBJ1-2; perhaps TRBD1 as D (6 bases). V lost 7 bases to trimming and J lost 4 bases, with 16 bases between them. Germline CDR1 reads SQVTM; CDR2 reads ANQGSEA. This CDR3 contains 13 residues. CDR3 loop: CSARRTEGYGYTF. The DNA of the CDR3 is TGCAGCGCCAGACGGACAGAGGGCTATGGCTACACCTTC.

This rearrangement joins TRBV6-1 to TRBJ2-5; no clear D. Germline CDR1 MNHNS, CDR2 SASEGT. Trimming removed 6 bases at V and 4 bases at J, with 6 bases between. The CDR3 runs to 11 residues. This chain's CDR3 is CASSSRETQYF. In nucleotides, the CDR3 is TGTGCCAGCAGCTCGCGAGAGACCCAGTACTTC.

The V call is TRBV4-2, the J call TRBJ2-7, with TRBD2 matching over 7 bases. The CDR3 loop spans 13 amino acids. Germline V gene lookup returns CDR1 LGHNA and CDR2 YNFKEQ. Trimming removed 6 bases from V and 2 bases from J; junction bases left unmatched: 4. The CDR3, as DNA: TGTGCCAGCAGGGGAGGGTATCCCTACGAGCAGTACTTC. It encodes CASRGGYPYEQYF.

CDR3 residues: CASSEGTGGVDEQFF. For the CDR3, the DNA is TGTGCCAGCAGTGAAGGGACAGGGGGCGTGGATGAGCAGTTCTTC. The chain employs TRBV6-1 and TRBJ2-1; 11 bases are shared with TRBD1. Germline V CDR1 and CDR2: MNHNS, SASEGT. The CDR3 is made up of 15 amino acids. The junction had 4 bases not matched to a gene; V was cut back by 1 base and J by 8 bases.

The V call is TRBV30, the J call TRBJ2-7, with D perhaps matching TRBD2 (5 bases). V was clipped by 2 bases and J by 7 bases, with 15 bases between them. Germline-derived CDR1 and CDR2 are GTSNPN and SVGIG (reference sequence). CDR3 length: 13 residues. In DNA, the CDR3 is TGTGCCTGGAGTCGCGGGCCCGGTCGAGAGCAGTACTTC. Translated: CAWSRGPGREQYF. The full variable domain, its missing parts supplied by reference TRBV30 and TRBJ2-7, is SQTIHQWPATLVQPVGSPLSLECTVEGTSNPNLYWYRQAAGRGLQLLFYSVGIGQISSEVPQNLSASRPQDRQFILSSKKLLLSDSGFYLCAWSRGPGREQYFGPGTRLTVT.